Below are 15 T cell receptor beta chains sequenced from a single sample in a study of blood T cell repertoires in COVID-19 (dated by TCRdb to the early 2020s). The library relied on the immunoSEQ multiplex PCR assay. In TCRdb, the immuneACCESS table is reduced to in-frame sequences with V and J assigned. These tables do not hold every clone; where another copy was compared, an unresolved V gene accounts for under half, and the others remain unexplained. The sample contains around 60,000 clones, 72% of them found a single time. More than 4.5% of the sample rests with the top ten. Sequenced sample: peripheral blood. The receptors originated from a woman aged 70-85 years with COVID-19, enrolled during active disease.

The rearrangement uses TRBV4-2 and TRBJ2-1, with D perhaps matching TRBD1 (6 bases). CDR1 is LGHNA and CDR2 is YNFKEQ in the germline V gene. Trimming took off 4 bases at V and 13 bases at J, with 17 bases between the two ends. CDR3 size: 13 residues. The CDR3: CASSPNPGAPQFF. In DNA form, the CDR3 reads TGTGCCAGCAGCCCCAATCCAGGGGCCCCCCAGTTCTTC.

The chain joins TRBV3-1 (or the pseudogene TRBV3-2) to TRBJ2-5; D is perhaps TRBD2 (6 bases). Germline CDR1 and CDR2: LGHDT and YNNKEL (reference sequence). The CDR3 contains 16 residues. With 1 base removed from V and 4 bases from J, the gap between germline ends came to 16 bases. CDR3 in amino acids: CASSQAQAGSRETQYF. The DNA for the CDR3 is TGTGCCAGCAGCCAAGCCCAGGCGGGGAGTCGAGAGACCCAGTACTTC.

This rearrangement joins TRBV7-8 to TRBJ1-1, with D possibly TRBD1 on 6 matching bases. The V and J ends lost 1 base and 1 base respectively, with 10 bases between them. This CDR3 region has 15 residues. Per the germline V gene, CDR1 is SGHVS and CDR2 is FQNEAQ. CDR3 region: CASSLVGTTNTEAFF. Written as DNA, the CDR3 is TGTGCCAGCAGCTTAGTGGGGACAACGAACACTGAAGCTTTCTTT.

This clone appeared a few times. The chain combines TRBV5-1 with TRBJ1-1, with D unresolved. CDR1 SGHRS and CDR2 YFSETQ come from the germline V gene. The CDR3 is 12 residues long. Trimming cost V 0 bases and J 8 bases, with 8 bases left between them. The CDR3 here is CASSLASGEAFF. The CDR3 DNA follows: TGCGCCAGCAGCTTGGCCTCGGGAGAAGCTTTCTTT.

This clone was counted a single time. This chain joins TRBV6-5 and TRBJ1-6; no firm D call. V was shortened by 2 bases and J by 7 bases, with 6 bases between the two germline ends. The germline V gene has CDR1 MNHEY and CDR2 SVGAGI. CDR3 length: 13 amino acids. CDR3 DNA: TGTGCCAGCAGTTACGCCAGAAATTCACCCCTCCACTTT. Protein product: CASSYARNSPLHF.

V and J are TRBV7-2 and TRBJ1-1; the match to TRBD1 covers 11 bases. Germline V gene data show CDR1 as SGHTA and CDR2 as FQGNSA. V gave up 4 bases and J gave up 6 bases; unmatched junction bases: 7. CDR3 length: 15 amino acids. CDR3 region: CASSSGTGGVSEAFF. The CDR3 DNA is TGTGCCAGCAGCTCCGGGACAGGGGGGGTATCTGAAGCTTTCTTT.

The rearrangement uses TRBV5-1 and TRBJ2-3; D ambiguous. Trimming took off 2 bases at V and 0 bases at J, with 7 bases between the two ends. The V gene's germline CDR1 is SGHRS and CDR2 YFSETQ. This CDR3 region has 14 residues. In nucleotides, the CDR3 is TGCGCCAGCAGCTTCAGTGCTAGCACAGATACGCAGTATTTT. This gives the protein CASSFSASTDTQYF.

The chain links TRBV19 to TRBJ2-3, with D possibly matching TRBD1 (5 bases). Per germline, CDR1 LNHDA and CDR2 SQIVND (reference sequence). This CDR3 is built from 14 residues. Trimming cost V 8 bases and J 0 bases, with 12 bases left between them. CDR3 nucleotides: TGTGCCAGTTCCACTGACAGTAGCACAGATACGCAGTATTTT. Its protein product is CASSTDSSTDTQYF. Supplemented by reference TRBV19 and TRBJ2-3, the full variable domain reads DGGITQSPKYLFRKEGQNVTLSCEQNLNHDAMYWYRQDPGQGLRLIYYSQIVNDFQKGDIAEGYSVSREKKESFPLTVTSAQKNPTAFYLCASSTDSSTDTQYFGPGTRLTVL.

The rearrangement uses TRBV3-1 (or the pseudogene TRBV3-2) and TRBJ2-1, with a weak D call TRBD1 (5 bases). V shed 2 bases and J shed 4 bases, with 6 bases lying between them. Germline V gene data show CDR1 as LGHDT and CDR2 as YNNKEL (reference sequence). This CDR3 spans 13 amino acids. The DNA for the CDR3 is TGTGCCAGCAGCCAACAGGGATACAATGAGCAGTTCTTC. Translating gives CASSQQGYNEQFF.

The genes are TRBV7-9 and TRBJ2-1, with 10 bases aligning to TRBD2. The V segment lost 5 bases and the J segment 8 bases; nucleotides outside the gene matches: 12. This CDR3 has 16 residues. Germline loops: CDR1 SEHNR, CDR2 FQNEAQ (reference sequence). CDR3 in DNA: TGTGCCAGCAGCCCGGTGGCTAGCGGGAGTCTTGATGAGCAGTTCTTC. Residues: CASSPVASGSLDEQFF.

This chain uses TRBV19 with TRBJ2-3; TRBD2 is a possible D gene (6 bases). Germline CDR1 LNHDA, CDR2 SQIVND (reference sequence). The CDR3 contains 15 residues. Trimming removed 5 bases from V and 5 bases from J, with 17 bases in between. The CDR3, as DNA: TGTGCCAGTAGTTATGGCAGGGAGGACGGAGATACGCAGTATTTT. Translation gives CASSYGREDGDTQYF.

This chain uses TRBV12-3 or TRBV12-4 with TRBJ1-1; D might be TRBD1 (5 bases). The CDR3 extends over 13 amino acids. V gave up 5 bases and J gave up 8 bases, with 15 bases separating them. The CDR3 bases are TGTGCCAGCAGTGAGGGTGGGCGGGGGGAAGCTTTCTTT. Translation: CASSEGGRGEAFF.

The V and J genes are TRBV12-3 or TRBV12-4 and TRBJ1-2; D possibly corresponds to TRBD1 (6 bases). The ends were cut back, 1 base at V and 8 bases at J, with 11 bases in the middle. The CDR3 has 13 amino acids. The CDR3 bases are TGTGCCAGCAGTTTAGGGGGGCTTAGAGGCTACACCTTC. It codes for CASSLGGLRGYTF.

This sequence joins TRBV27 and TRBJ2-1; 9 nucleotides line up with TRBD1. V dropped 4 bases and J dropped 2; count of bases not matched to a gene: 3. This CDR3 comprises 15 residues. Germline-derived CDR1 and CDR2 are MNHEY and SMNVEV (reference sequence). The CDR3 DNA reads TGTGCCAGCAGTTCGGGACAGGGTCCCTACAATGAGCAGTTCTTC. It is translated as CASSSGQGPYNEQFF.

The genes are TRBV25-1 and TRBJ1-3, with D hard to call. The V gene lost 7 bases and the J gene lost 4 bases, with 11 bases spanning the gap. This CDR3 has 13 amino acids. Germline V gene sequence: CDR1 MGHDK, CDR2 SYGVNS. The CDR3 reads CASTSGGGNTIYF. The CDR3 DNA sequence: TGTGCCAGCACCTCGGGAGGGGGAAACACCATATATTTT.